The 7 T cell receptor beta chains listed next were all sequenced from one sample in a study of control samples from healthy donors and cancer patients. Profiled with immunoSEQ multiplex PCR; TCRdb holds only in-frame clones, not every one. The sample includes around 71,000 clones, approximately 90% seen only once; the top ten take roughly 1.2%. The sample taken for sequencing was PBMCs. The source is a woman in her 50s with colorectal cancer.

The CDR3 protein is CASSYSLRGNQPQHF. The CDR3 coding sequence is TGTGCCAGCAGTTACTCGCTGCGGGGGAATCAGCCCCAGCATTTT. The rearrangement joins TRBV6-6 to TRBJ1-5, with a tentative D call TRBD1 (5 bases). V was cut by 0 bases and J by 4 bases, with 10 bases left in between. Looked up from germline, CDR1 is MNHNY and CDR2 is SVGAGI (reference sequence). This CDR3 contains 15 residues.

The rearrangement joins TRBV2 to TRBJ2-7; D remains unclear. The V end was cut by 2 bases, the J end by 0 bases, with 14 bases between. The CDR3 runs to 16 residues. Germline CDR1 is SNHLY and CDR2 is FYNNEI. Written as DNA, the CDR3 is TGTGCCAGCAGTGAATGGACCTCTGATAGCTCCTACGAGCAGTACTTC. Its translation: CASSEWTSDSSYEQYF.

CDR3 amino acids: CATRTQGRGESYEQYF. The CDR3 DNA reads as TGTGCCACCCGCACGCAGGGGAGGGGCGAGTCCTACGAGCAGTACTTC. The chain joins TRBV19 to TRBJ2-7, with D perhaps matching TRBD2 (7 bases). In germline, CDR1 is LNHDA, CDR2 SQIVND (reference sequence). This CDR3 region has 16 residues. V lost 10 bases, J lost 1 base, and 23 bases lay in between.

The chain combines TRBV6-5 with TRBJ1-1; 7 bases agree with TRBD1. V trimming: 0 bases; J trimming: 0 bases; junction bases outside the gene matches: 1. The CDR3 spans 15 residues. Germline V gives CDR1 MNHEY, CDR2 SVGAGI. The CDR3 coding sequence is TGTGCCAGCAGTTACTCACAGGGGATGAACACTGAAGCTTTCTTT. It specifies CASSYSQGMNTEAFF.

V and J are TRBV10-3 and TRBJ2-7; D gene ambiguous. V gave up 8 bases and J gave up 1 base, with 6 bases separating them. Germline V CDR1 and CDR2: ENHRY, SYGVKD. The CDR3 extends over 11 amino acids. The CDR3 DNA is TGTGCCATCGGCGGATCCTACGAGCAGTACTTC. It specifies CAIGGSYEQYF.

The chain is built from TRBV6-2 or TRBV6-3 and TRBJ2-2, with TRBD1 matching over 8 bases. V was clipped by 6 bases and J by 5 bases; unmatched bases: 14. The CDR3 is made up of 17 amino acids. Germline lookup yields CDR1 MNHEY and CDR2 SVGEGT. The CDR3 DNA reads as TGTGCCAGCAGCCCTCGAGATTCACAGGGGGTAACCGGGGAGCTGTTTTTT. Translating it yields CASSPRDSQGVTGELFF.

V gene TRBV10-2 combines with J gene TRBJ1-6; 7 bases fit TRBD1. There are 13 residues in the CDR3. Germline V gives CDR1 WSHSY, CDR2 SAAADI. V was clipped by 8 bases and J by 5 bases; unmatched bases: 3. The CDR3 sequence is CASRQGNNSPLHF. The CDR3 nucleotides read TGCGCCAGCCGACAGGGAAATAATTCACCCCTCCACTTT.